These T cell receptor beta chains were read from a single sample in a study of cytomegalovirus exposure and HLA in healthy donors. The method was immunoSEQ multiplex PCR; TCRdb's version includes in-frame clones alone and lacks a portion of them. The sample lists over 95,000 clones, approximately 74% occurring once. Sequenced input: PBMCs. The origin of the receptors is a woman aged 40 to 50 in good health and CMV-seropositive. Both conserved end residues are part of each CDR3. The D gene is left open where the match is weak.

>TRBD2|TRBJ2-7|TRBV19
TGTGCCAGTAGTATCGGACTAGCTGCCTACGAGCAGTACTTC
CASSIGLAAYEQYF
>TRBD2|TRBJ2-7|TRBV10-3
TGTGCCATCAGCGCTGTGATAGCGGGAATTCGGTACGAGCAGTACTTC
CAISAVIAGIRYEQYF
>TRBD2|TRBJ2-2|TRBV4-1
TGCGCCAGCAGCACCACCTGGACTAGCGGGAGGGCCATCGGGGAGCTGTTTTTT
CASSTTWTSGRAIGELFF
>TRBD1|TRBJ2-3|TRBV11-3
TGTGCCAGCAGCTCCGACAGGGAGATGATTACGCAGTATTTT
CASSSDREMITQYF
>NA|TRBJ2-4|TRBV19
TGTGCCAGTAGTATTTCAGGACAACCGTACTTC
CASSISGQPYF
>TRBD1|TRBJ2-7|TRBV18
TGTGCCAGCTCACCCCGGGACAGGGACTACGAGCAGTACTTC
CASSPRDRDYEQYF
>NA|TRBJ2-6|TRBV19
TGTGCCAGTAGTGGGAGTCGGACGTTCTCTGGGGCCAACGTCCTGACTTTC
CASSGSRTFSGANVLTF
>TRBD2|TRBJ2-6|TRBV4-3
TGCGCCAGCAGCCAAGATGGGGGGGCTGGGGCCAACGTCCTGACTTTC
CASSQDGGAGANVLTF
>TRBD1|TRBJ1-6|TRBV27
TGTGCCAGCAGAACCGGGACAGAATATTCACCCCTCCACTTT
CASRTGTEYSPLHF
>TRBD2|TRBJ2-1|TRBV4-1
TGCGCCAGCAGCCCCGTGGGAGCTAGCGGGATCTACAATGAGCAGTTCTTC
CASSPVGASGIYNEQFF
>NA|TRBJ1-5|TRBV6-1
TGTGCCAGCAGTCTGGGACAACCTAGCAATCAGCCCCAGCATTTT
CASSLGQPSNQPQHF
>NA|TRBJ2-2|TRBV29-1
TGCAGCGCCTCCAGGGGCACCGGGGAGCTGTTTTTT
CSASRGTGELFF
>NA|TRBJ1-1|TRBV6-1
TGTGCCAGCAGTGAACCACGGGGGAACACTGAAGCTTTCTTT
CASSEPRGNTEAFF
>NA|TRBJ2-1|TRBV23-1
TGCGCCAGCAGTCAATCCCCCCCGAGCTCCTACAATGAGCAGTTCTTC
CASSQSPPSSYNEQFF
>TRBD1|TRBJ1-1|TRBV6-5
TGTGCCAGCAGTTACTCGACAGGGCTAGCTTTCTTT
CASSYSTGLAFF
>NA|TRBJ1-4|TRBV12-5
TGTGCTAGTGGTTCAGGACAGATGGGACATGAAAAACTGTTTTTT
CASGSGQMGHEKLFF
>NA|TRBJ2-1|TRBV4-2
TGTGCCAGCAGCCAGGCGGGATTTTATCTAGCTGGGCAGTTCTTC
CASSQAGFYLAGQFF
>TRBD1|TRBJ1-3|TRBV10-1
TGCGCCAGCATTCATCAGGGGGTTGGAAACACCATATATTTT
CASIHQGVGNTIYF
>TRBD1|TRBJ1-2|TRBV15
TGTGCCACCAGCAGAGGACAGGGCAGTAACTATGGCTACACCTTC
CATSRGQGSNYGYTF
>NA|TRBJ1-2|TRBV19
TGTGCCAGTAGTCCCCGAGGGACAAACTATGGCTACACCTTC
CASSPRGTNYGYTF
>NA|TRBJ2-7|TRBV19
TGTGCCAGTACCCCCAGTAGGCCGGGTCCGTCGGGGGAGCAGTACTTC
CASTPSRPGPSGEQYF
>NA|TRBJ1-2|TRBV28
TGTGCCAGCAGTTTACAGGGTGCCTATGGCTACACCTTC
CASSLQGAYGYTF